The table lists the clone carrying this TCR beta chain with many counts. Its antigen is not known. A J-beta primer mix and a sample-barcoded 5' primer were used in a second PCR of about 7 to 12 cycles. Each cDNA molecule carried a tag from a template-switch adaptor that contained 12 random nucleotides. TCRdb reprocessed the 5' RACE reads with MiXCR, giving one entry per CDR3 protein. The table lists hundreds of thousands of distinct CDR3 sequences, under 30% of them singletons. The data were taken from a study of blood T cells in healthy people across ages. General observations from the study: Because sorting was not performed, PBMCs prevented conclusive naive versus antigen-experienced comparison. Donors of long life had a larger count of naive CD4+ cells and greater diversity than aged donors.

The sequence was obtained from a woman aged 80 or over in good health. Sequencing was performed on blood.

CDR3 amino acids: CSASEGWTQYF. The CDR3, as DNA: TGCAGTGCTAGTGAGGGCTGGACCCAGTACTTC. The chain joins TRBV20-1 to TRBJ2-5; TRBD2 might be the D (5 bases). CDR1 and CDR2 (germline): DFQATT, SNEGSKA (reference sequence). Trimming stripped 3 bases from V and 7 bases from J, with 9 bases between. The CDR3 length is 11 residues.